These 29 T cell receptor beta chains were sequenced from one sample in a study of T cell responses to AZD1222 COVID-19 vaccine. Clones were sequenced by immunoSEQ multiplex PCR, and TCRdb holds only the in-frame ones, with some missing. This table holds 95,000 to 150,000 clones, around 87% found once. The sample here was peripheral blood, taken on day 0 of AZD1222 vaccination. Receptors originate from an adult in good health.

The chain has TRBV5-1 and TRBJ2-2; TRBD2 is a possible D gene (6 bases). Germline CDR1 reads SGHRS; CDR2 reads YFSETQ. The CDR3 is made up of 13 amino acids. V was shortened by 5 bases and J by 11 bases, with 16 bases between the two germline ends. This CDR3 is CASRGSGLFELFF. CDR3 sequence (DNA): TGCGCCAGCAGAGGTAGCGGACTTTTTGAGCTGTTTTTT.

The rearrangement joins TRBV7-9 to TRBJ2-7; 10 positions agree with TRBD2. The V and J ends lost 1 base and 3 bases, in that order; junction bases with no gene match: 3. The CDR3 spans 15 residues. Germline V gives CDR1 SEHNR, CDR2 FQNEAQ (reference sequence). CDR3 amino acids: CASSLVAGGIYEQYF. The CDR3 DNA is TGTGCCAGCAGCTTAGTAGCGGGGGGTATCTACGAGCAGTACTTC.

The DNA of the CDR3 is TGTGCCAGTAGTAGGGGGACCGACTCCTACGAGCAGTACTTC. This translates into CASSRGTDSYEQYF. This chain joins TRBV19 and TRBJ2-7; D might be TRBD1 or TRBD2, each matching 5 bases. V was pared by 4 bases and J by 0 bases, with 10 bases between. Germline loops: CDR1 LNHDA, CDR2 SQIVND (reference sequence). The CDR3 spans 14 residues.

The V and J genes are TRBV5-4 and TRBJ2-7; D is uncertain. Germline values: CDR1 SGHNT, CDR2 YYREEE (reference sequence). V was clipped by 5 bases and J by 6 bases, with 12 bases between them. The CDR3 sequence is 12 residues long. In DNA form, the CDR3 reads TGTGCCAGCAGTTCCGGGCTGCGCGAGCAGTACTTC. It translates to CASSSGLREQYF.

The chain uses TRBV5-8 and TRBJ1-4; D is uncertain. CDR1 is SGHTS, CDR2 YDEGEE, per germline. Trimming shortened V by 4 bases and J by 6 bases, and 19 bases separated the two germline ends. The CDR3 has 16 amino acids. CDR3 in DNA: TGTGCCAGCAGCCCGGGAGGCTGGGGTGTCGATGAAAAACTGTTTTTT. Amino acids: CASSPGGWGVDEKLFF. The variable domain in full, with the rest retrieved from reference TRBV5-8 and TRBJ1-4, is EAGVTQSPTHLIKTRGQQATLRCSPISGHTSVYWYQQALGLGLQFLLWYDEGEERNRGNFPPRFSGRQFPNYSSELNVNALELEDSALYLCASSPGGWGVDEKLFFGSGTQLSVL.

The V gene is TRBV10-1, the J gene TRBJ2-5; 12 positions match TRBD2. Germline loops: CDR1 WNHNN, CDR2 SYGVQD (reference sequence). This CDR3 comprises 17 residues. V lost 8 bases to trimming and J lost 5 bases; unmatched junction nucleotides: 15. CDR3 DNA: TGCGCCAGCCCCTCGACTAGCGGGAGTAGAGGAGGGGAGACCCAGTACTTC. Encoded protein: CASPSTSGSRGGETQYF.

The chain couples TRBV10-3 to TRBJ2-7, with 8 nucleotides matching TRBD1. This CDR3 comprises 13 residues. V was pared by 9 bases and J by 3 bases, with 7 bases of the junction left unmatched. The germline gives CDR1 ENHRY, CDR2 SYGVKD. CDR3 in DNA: TGTGCCATTAAAACCGGGACAGGCTACGAGCAGTACTTC. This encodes CAIKTGTGYEQYF.

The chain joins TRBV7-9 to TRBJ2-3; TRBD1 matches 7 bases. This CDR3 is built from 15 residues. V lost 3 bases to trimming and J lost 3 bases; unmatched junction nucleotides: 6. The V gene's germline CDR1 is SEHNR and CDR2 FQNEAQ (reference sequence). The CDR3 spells CASSLRQGVTDTQYF. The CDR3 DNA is TGTGCCAGCAGCTTGCGACAGGGAGTTACAGATACGCAGTATTTT.

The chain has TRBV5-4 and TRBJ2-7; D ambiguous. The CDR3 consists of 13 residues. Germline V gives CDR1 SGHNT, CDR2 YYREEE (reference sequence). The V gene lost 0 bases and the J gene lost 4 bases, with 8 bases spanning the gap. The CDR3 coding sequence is TGTGCCAGCAGCTTGGATAGGGATTACGAGCAGTACTTC. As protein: CASSLDRDYEQYF. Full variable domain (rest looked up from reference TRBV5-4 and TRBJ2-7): ETGVTQSPTHLIKTRGQQVTLRCSSQSGHNTVSWYQQALGQGPQFIFQYYREEENGRGNFPPRFSGLQFPNYSSELNVNALELDDSALYLCASSLDRDYEQYFGPGTRLTVT.

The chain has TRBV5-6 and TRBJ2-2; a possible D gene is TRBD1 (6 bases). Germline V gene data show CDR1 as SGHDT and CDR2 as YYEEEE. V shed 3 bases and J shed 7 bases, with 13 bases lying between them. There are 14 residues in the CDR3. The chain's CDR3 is CASSYTGFHGELFF. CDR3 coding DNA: TGTGCCAGCAGCTACACAGGGTTTCACGGGGAGCTGTTTTTT.

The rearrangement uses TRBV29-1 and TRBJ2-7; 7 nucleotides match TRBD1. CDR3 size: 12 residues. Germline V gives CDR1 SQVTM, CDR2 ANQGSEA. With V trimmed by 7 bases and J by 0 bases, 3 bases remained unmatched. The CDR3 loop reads CSGQGDSYEQYF. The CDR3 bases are TGCAGCGGGCAGGGGGACTCCTACGAGCAGTACTTC.

CDR3 sequence: CASRYGTSGSAGEQFF. CDR3 DNA sequence: TGTGCCAGCAGATACGGGACTAGCGGGAGTGCCGGTGAGCAGTTCTTC. The chain carries TRBV2 and TRBJ2-1, with 14 bases fitting TRBD2. From germline, CDR1 is SNHLY and CDR2 FYNNEI. CDR3 length: 16 residues. V shed 6 bases, J shed 9 bases, and the junction held 10 bases outside the gene matches.

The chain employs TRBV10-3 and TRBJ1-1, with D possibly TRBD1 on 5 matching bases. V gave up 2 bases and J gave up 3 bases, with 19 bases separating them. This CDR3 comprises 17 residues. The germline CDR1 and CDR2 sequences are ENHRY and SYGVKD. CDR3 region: CAISEPADILTDTEAFF. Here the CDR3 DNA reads TGTGCCATCAGTGAGCCGGCGGACATCCTCACAGACACTGAAGCTTTCTTT.

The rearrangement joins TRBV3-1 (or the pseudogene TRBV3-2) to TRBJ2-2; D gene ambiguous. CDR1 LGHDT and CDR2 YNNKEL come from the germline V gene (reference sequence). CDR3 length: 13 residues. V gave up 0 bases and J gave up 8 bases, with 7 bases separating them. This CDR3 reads CASSQDLGGELFF. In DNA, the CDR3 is TGTGCCAGCAGCCAAGATCTTGGGGGGGAGCTGTTTTTT.

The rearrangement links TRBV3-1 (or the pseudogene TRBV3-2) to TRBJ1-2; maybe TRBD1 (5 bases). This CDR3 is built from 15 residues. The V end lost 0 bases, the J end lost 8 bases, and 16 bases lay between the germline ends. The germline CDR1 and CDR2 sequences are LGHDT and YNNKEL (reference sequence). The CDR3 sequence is CASSQDGPGWSGYTF. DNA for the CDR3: TGTGCCAGCAGCCAAGATGGGCCAGGGTGGAGCGGCTACACCTTC.

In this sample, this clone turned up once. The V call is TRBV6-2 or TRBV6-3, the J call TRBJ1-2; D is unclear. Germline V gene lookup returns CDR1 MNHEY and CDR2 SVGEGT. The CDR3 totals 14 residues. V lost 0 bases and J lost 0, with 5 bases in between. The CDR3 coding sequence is TGTGCCAGCAGTTACTCGAACCCTAACTATGGCTACACCTTC. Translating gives CASSYSNPNYGYTF.

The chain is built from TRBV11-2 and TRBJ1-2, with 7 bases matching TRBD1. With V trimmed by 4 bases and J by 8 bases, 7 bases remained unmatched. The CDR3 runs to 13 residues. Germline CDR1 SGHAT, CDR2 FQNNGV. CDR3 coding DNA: TGTGCCAGCAGCTCAATCGACAGGGCCGGCTACACCTTC. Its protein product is CASSSIDRAGYTF.

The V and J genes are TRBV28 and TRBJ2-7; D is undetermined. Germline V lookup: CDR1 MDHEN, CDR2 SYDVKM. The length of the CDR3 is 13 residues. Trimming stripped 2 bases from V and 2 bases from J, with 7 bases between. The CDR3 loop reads CASSLGGPYEQYF. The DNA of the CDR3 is TGTGCCAGCAGTTTAGGTGGTCCCTACGAGCAGTACTTC. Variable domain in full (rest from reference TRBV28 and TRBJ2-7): DVKVTQSSRYLVKRTGEKVFLECVQDMDHENMFWYRQDPGLGLRLIYFSYDVKMKEKGDIPEGYSVSREKKERFSLILESASTNQTSMYLCASSLGGPYEQYFGPGTRLTVT.

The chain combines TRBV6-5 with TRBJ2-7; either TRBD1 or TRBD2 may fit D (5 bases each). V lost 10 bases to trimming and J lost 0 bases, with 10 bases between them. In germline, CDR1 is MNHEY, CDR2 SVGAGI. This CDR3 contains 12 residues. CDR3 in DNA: TGTGCCATCAGGGAGAGCTCCTACGAGCAGTACTTC. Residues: CAIRESSYEQYF.

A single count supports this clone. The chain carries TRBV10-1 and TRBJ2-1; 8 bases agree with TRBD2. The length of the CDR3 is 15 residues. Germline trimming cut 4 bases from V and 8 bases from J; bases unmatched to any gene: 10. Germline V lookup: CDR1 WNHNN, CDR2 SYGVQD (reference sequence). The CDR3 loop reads CASSAGLEGFDEQFF. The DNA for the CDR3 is TGCGCCAGCAGTGCGGGACTAGAAGGATTTGATGAGCAGTTCTTC.

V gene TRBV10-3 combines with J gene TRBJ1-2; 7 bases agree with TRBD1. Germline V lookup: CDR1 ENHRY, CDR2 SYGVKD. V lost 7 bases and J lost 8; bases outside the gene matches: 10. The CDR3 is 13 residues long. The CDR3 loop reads CAITSGQATGYTF. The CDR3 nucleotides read TGTGCCATCACCTCCGGACAGGCGACAGGCTACACCTTC.

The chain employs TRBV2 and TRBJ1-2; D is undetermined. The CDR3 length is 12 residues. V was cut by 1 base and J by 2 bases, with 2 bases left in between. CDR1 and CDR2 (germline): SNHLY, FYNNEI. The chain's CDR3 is CASSEGNYGYTF. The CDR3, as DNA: TGTGCCAGCAGTGAAGGCAACTATGGCTACACCTTC.

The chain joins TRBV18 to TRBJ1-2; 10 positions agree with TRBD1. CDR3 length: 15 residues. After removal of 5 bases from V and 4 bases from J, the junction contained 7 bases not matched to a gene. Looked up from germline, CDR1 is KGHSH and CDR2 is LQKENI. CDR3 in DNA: TGTGCCAGCTCAACGACAGGGGGCTGGGTCTATGGCTACACCTTC. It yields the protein CASSTTGGWVYGYTF.

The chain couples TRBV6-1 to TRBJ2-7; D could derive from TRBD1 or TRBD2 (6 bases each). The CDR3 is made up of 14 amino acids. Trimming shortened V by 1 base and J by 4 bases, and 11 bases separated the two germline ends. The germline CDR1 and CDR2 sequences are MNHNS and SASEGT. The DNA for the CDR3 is TGTGCCAGCAGTGAAGGGGGGGCCCAATACGAGCAGTACTTC. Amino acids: CASSEGGAQYEQYF.

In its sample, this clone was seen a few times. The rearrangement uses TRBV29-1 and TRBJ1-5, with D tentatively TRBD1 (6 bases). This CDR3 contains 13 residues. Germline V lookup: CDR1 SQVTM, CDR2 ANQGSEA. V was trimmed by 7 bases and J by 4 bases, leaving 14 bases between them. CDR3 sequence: CSARTGLNQPQHF. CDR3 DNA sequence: TGCAGCGCGAGAACAGGGTTGAATCAGCCCCAGCATTTT.

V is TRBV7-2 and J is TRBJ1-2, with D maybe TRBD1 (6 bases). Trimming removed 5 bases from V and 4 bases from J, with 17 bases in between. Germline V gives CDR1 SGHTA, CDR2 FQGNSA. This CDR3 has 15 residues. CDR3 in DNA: TGTGCCAGCAGCGGAAGGAGAGGACAGATCTATGGCTACACCTTC. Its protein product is CASSGRRGQIYGYTF.

The CDR3 spells CASGLRLWDRSYNEQFF. DNA of the CDR3: TGTGCTAGTGGTTTGCGCCTTTGGGACCGGTCCTACAATGAGCAGTTCTTC. The V call is TRBV12-5, the J call TRBJ2-1; D is possibly TRBD1 or TRBD2 (5 bases each). V shed 2 bases and J shed 1 base, with 15 bases lying between them. This CDR3 region has 17 residues. Germline CDR1 LGHNT, CDR2 FRNRAP.

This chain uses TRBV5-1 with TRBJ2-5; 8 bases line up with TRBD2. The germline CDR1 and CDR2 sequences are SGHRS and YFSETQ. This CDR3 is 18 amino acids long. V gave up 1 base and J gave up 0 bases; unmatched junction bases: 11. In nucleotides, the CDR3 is TGCGCCAGCAGCTTGAGCCCCGGGGTAGCGGGACACCAAGAGACCCAGTACTTC. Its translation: CASSLSPGVAGHQETQYF.

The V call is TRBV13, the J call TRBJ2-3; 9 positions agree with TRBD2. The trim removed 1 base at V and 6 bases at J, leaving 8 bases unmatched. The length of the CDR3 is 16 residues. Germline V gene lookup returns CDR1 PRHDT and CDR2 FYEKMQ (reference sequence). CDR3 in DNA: TGTGCCAGCAGCTTAGTGGCTAGCGGGATGAGGGATACGCAGTATTTT. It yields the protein CASSLVASGMRDTQYF.